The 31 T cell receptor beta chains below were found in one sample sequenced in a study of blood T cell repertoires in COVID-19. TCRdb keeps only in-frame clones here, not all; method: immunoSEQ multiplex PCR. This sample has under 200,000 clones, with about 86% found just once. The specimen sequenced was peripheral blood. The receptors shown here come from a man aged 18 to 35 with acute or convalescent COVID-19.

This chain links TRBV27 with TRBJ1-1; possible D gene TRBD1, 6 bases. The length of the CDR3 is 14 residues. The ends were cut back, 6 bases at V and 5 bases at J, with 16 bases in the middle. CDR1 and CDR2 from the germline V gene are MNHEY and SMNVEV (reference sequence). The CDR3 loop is CASRLNTGRTEAFF. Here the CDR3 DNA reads TGTGCCAGCAGACTAAATACAGGGCGGACTGAAGCTTTCTTT.

In nucleotides, the CDR3 is TGTGCCAGCAGCTTGCAGCGGCCCCAATCCTACAATGAGCAGTTCTTC. This translates into CASSLQRPQSYNEQFF. The gene calls are TRBV5-5 and TRBJ2-1, with D possibly matching TRBD2 (5 bases). With 1 base removed from V and 1 base from J, the gap between germline ends came to 12 bases. The length of the CDR3 is 16 residues. CDR1 SGHKS and CDR2 YYEKEE come from the germline V gene (reference sequence).

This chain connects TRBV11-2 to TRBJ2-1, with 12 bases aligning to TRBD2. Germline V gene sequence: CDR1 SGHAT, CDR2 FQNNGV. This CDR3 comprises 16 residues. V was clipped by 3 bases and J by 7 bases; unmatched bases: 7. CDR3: CASSFSSGGAGNEQFF. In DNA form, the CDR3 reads TGTGCCAGCAGCTTTTCTAGCGGGGGGGCTGGGAATGAGCAGTTCTTC.

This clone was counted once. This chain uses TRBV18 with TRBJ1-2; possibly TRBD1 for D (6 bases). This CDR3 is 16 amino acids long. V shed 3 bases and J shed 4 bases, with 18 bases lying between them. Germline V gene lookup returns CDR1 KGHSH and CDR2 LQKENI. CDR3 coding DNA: TGTGCCAGCTCACCGGAACAGGTTACAGGGAGCTATGGCTACACCTTC. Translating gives CASSPEQVTGSYGYTF.

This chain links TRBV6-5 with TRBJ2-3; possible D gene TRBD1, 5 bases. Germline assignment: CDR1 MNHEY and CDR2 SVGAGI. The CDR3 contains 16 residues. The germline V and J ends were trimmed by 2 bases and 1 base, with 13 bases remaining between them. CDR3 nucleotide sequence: TGTGCCAGCAGTTACGTTGGGGCATCGGGCACAGATACGCAGTATTTT. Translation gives CASSYVGASGTDTQYF.

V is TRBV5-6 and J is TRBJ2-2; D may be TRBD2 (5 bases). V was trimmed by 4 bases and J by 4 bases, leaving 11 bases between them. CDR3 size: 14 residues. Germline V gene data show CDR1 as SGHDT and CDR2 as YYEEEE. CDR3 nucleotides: TGTGCCAGCAGCCCGGCGGGTAGCACCGGGGAGCTGTTTTTT. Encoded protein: CASSPAGSTGELFF.

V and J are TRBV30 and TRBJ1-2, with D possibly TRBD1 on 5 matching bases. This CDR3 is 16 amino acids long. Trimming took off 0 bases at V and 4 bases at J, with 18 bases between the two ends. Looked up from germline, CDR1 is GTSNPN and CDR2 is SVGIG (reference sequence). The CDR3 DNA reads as TGTGCCTGGAGTGTAAAGGGGTCGGGCAGGAGCTATGGCTACACCTTC. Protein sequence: CAWSVKGSGRSYGYTF.

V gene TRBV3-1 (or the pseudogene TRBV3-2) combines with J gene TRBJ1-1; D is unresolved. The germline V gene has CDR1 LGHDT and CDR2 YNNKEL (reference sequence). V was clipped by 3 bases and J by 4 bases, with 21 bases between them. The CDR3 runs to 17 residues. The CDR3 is CASSQGAGPPLGTEAFF. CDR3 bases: TGTGCCAGCAGCCAGGGAGCCGGGCCACCGCTAGGCACTGAAGCTTTCTTT.

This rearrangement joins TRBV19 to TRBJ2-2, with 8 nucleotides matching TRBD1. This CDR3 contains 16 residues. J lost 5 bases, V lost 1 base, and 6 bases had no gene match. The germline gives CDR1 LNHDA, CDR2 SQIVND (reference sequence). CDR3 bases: TGTGCCAGTAGTATAGTCGTCAGGGGGCCAACCGGGGAGCTGTTTTTT. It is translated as CASSIVVRGPTGELFF.

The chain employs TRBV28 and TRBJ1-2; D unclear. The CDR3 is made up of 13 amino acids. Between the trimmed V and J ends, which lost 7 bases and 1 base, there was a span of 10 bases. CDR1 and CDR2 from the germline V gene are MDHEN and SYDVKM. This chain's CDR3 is CASTPGSNYGYTF. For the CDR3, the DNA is TGTGCCAGCACCCCTGGCAGTAACTATGGCTACACCTTC.

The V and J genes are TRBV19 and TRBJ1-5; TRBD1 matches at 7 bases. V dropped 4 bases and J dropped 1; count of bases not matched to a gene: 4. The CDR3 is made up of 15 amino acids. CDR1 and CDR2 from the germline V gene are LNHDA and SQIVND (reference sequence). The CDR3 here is CASSSGQESNQPQHF. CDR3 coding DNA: TGTGCCAGTAGTAGCGGACAGGAAAGCAATCAGCCCCAGCATTTT.

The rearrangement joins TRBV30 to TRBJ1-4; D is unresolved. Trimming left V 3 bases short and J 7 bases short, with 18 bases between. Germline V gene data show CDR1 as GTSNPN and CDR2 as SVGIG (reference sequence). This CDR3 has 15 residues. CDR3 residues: CAWSRPLEGGEKLFF. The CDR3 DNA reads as TGTGCCTGGAGCCGCCCCTTGGAGGGAGGTGAAAAACTGTTTTTT.

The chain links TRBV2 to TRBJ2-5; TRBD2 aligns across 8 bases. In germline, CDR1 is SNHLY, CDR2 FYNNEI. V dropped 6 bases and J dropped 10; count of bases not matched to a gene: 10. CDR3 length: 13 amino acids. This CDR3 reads CASRVSGDPNQYF. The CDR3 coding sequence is TGTGCCAGCAGAGTTAGCGGGGATCCAAACCAGTACTTC.

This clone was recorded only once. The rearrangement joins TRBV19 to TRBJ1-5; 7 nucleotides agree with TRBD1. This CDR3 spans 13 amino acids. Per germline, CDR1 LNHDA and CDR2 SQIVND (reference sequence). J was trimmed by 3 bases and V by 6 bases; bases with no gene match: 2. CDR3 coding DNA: TGTGCCAGTAGGCAGGGGGTCAATCAGCCCCAGCATTTT. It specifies CASRQGVNQPQHF.

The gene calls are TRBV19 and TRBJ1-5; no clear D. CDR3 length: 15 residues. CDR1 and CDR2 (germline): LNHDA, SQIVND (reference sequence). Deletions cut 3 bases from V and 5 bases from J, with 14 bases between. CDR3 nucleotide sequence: TGTGCCAGTAGTATCGGGAGCCATGTCGATCAGCCCCAGCATTTT. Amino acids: CASSIGSHVDQPQHF. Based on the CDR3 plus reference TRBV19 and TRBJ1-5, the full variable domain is DGGITQSPKYLFRKEGQNVTLSCEQNLNHDAMYWYRQDPGQGLRLIYYSQIVNDFQKGDIAEGYSVSREKKESFPLTVTSAQKNPTAFYLCASSIGSHVDQPQHFGDGTRLSIL.

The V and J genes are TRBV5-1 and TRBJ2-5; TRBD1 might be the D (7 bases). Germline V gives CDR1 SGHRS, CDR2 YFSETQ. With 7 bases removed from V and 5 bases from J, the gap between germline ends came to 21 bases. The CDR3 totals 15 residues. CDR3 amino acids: CASFAGTPGGETQYF. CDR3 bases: TGCGCCAGCTTCGCCGGGACCCCAGGGGGGGAGACCCAGTACTTC. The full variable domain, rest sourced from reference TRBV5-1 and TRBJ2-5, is KAGVTQTPRYLIKTRGQQVTLSCSPISGHRSVSWYQQTPGQGLQFLFEYFSETQRNKGNFPGRFSGRQFSNSRSEMNVSTLELGDSALYLCASFAGTPGGETQYFGPGTRLLVL.

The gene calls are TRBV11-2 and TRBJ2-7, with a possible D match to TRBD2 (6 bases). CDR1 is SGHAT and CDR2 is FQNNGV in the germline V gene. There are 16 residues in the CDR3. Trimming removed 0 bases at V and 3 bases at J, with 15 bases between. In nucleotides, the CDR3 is TGTGCCAGCAGCTTAGACCCAGCGAAGGGACTCTACGAGCAGTACGTC. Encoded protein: CASSLDPAKGLYEQYV.

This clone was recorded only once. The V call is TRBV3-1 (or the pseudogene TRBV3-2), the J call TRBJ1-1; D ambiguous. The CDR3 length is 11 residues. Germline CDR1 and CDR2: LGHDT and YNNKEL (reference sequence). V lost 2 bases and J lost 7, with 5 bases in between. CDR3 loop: CASSQTGEAFF. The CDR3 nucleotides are TGTGCCAGCAGCCAAACTGGTGAAGCTTTCTTT.

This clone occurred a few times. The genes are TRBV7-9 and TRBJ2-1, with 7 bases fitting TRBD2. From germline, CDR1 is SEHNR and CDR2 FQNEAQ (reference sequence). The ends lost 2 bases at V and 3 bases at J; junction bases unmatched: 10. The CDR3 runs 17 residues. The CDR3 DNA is TGTGCCAGCAGCTTAATAAGACTAGCCCCTATCTACAATGAGCAGTTCTTC. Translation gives CASSLIRLAPIYNEQFF.

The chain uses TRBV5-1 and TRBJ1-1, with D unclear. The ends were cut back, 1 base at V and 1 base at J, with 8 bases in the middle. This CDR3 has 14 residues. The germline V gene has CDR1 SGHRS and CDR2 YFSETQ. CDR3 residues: CASSLRHRNTEAFF. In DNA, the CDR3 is TGCGCCAGCAGCTTGCGGCACAGGAACACTGAAGCTTTCTTT.

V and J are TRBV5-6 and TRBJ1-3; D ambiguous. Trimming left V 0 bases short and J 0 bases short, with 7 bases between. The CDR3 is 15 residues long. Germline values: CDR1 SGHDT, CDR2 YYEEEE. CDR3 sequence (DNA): TGTGCCAGCAGCTTGGTCCGGTACTCTGGAAACACCATATATTTT. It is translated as CASSLVRYSGNTIYF.

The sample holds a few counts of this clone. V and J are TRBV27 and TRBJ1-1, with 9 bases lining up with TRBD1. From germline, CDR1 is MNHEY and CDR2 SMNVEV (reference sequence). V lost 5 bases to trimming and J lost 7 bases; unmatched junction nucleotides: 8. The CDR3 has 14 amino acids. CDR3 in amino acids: CASSQGTGSLEAFF. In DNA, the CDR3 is TGTGCCAGCAGTCAAGGGACAGGGTCCCTTGAAGCTTTCTTT.

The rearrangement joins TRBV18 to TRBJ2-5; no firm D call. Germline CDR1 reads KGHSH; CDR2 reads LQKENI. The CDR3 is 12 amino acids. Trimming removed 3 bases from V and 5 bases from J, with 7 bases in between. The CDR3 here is CASSPRRETQYF. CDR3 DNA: TGTGCCAGCTCACCCCGCCGGGAGACCCAGTACTTC.

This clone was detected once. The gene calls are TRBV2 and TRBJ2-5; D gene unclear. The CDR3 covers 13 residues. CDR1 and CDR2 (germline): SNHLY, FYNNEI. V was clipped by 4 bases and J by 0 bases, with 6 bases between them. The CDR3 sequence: CASSGTDQETQYF. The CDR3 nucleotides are TGTGCCAGCAGTGGCACTGACCAAGAGACCCAGTACTTC.

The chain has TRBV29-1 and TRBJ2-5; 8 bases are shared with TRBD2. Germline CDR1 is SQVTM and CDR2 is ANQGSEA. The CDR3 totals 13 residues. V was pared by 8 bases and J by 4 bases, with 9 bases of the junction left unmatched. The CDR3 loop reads CSCERENRETQYF. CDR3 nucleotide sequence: TGCAGCTGCGAGCGGGAGAACAGAGAGACCCAGTACTTC.

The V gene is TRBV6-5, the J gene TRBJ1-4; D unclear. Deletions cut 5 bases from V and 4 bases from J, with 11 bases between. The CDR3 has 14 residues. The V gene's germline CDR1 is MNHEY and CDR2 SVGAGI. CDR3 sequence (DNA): TGTGCCAGCAGTCGCCAGGCGAATAATGAAAAACTGTTTTTT. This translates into CASSRQANNEKLFF.

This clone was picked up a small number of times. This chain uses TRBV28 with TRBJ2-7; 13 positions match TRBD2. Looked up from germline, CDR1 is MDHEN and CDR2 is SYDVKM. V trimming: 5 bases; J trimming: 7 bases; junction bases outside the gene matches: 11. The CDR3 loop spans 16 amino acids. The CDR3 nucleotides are TGTGCCAGCAGTACCCGTACTAGCGGGGGGGCAATGGAGCAGTACGTC. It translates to CASSTRTSGGAMEQYV.

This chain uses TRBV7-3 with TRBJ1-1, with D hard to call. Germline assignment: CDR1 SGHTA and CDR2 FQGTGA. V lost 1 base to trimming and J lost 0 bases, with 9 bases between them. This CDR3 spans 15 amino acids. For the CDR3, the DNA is TGTGCCAGCAGCTTAAAGCACTTGATGAACACTGAAGCTTTCTTT. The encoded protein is CASSLKHLMNTEAFF.

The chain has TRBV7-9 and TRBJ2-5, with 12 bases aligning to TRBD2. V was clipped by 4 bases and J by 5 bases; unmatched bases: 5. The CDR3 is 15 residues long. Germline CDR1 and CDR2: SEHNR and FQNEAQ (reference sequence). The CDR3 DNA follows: TGTGCCAGCAGCTCTTCCGGGACTAGCGGGGAGACCCAGTACTTC. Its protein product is CASSSSGTSGETQYF.

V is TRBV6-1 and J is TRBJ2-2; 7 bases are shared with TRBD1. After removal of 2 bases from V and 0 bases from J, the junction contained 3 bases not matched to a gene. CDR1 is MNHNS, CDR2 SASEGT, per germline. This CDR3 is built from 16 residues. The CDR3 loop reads CASSESGGANTGELFF. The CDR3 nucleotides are TGTGCCAGCAGTGAATCAGGGGGAGCGAACACCGGGGAGCTGTTTTTT.

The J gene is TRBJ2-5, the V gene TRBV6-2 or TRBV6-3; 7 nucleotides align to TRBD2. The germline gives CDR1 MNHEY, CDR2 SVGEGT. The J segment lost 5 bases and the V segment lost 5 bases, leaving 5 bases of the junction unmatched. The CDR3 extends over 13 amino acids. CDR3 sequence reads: CASSPTSWETQYF. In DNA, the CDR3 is TGTGCCAGCAGTCCGACTAGCTGGGAGACCCAGTACTTC.